The clone carrying this T cell receptor (beta chain) was detected ten times or more. CDR1 is SQVTM, CDR2 ANQGSEA, per germline. The CDR3 has 13 residues. Trimming cost V 6 bases and J 4 bases, with 13 bases left between them. MiXCR, applied by TCRdb to the 5' RACE reads, yields one record per CDR3 protein. Of 130,000 or so distinct CDR3 sequences in the sample, roughly 6.6% were seen once. This specimen comes from a study of CD8 T cells in ankylosing spondylitis. This chain joins TRBV29-1 and TRBJ2-1; D could derive from TRBD1 or TRBD2 (5 bases each). Material for sequencing was blood, either unsorted or a sorted T cell fraction (not recorded which). This sequence originates from a male donor with ankylosing spondylitis or in good health (not recorded which). CDR3 sequence: CSVNRDLYNEQFF. The CDR3, as DNA: TGCAGCGTGAACCGGGACCTATACAATGAGCAGTTCTTC.